Detailed here is one T cell receptor (beta chain). Its antigen is undetermined. This same CDR3 is encoded by further DNA sequences in the sample. These data belong to a study of shared clonotypes between healthy human individuals. The method was immunoSEQ multiplex PCR; TCRdb's version includes in-frame clones alone and lacks a portion of them. The sample carries about 2.4 million clones, more than 85% recorded once. Study-wide points: On the whole, naive subsets had larger estimated richness than memory subsets had.

The specimen sequenced was naive CD4+ T cells from PBMCs. The subset was: CD45RA+ positively selected. The TCR sequence derives from a man between 18 and 35 years old in good health. Some clones in this sample may be carry-over from other donors' samples.

CDR3 sequence reads: CASSRTGSGGYTF. Here the CDR3 DNA reads TGTGCCAGCAGCCGAACAGGTTCAGGCGGCTACACCTTC. The V call is TRBV14, the J call TRBJ1-2; a weak D match, TRBD1 (5 bases). Per germline, CDR1 SGHDN and CDR2 FVKESK. This CDR3 comprises 13 residues. The V end was cut by 4 bases, the J end by 8 bases, with 14 bases between.